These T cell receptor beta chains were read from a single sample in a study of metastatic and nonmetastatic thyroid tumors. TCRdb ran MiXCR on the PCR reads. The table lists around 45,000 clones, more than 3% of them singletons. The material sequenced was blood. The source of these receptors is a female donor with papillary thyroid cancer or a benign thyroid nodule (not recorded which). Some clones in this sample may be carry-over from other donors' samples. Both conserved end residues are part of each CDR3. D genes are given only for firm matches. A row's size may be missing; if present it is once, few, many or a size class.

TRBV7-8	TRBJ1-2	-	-	TGTGCCAGCAGCTCCGTGGGCCCAGGGGATTATGGCTACACCTTC	CASSSVGPGDYGYTF
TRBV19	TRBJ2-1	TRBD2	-	TGTGCCAGTAGTAAGGCTAGCGGGAGGTTCAATGAGCAGTTCTTC	CASSKASGRFNEQFF
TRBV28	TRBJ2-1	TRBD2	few	TGTGCCAGCAGACCCACGGCGGGGGGGGAAGCTAGCGAGCAGTTCTTC	CASRPTAGGEASEQFF
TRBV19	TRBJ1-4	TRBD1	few	TGTGCCAGTAGTCCCCTCCGGACAGGCCTTAATGAAAAACTGTTTTTT	CASSPLRTGLNEKLFF
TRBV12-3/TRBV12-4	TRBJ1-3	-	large	TGTGCCAGCAGCCCCCGGTCAGGGTCTGGAAACACCATATATTTT	CASSPRSGSGNTIYF
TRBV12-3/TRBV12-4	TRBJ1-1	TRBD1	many	TGTGCCAGCAGTACCGGACAGGGGGTTAACACTGAAGCTTTCTTT	CASSTGQGVNTEAFF
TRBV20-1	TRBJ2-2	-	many	TGCAGTGCTAGAGATCCCGGCTCGGGCACCGGGGAGCTGTTTTTT	CSARDPGSGTGELFF
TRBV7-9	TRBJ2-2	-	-	TGTGCCAGCAGCCTAGAAGCGAACACCGGGGAGCTGTTTTTT	CASSLEANTGELFF
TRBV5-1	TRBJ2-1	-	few	TGCGCCAGCAGCTTGTCGTGGACGGAGTCCTTTCGGGATGAGCAGTTCTTC	CASSLSWTESFRDEQFF
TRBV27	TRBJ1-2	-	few	TGTGCCAGCAGTCCCCGATCGGACTATGGCTACACCTTC	CASSPRSDYGYTF
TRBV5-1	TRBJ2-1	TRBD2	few	TGCGCCAGCAGCTCCAGCGGGAGCGGGTACAATGAGCAGTTCTTC	CASSSSGSGYNEQFF
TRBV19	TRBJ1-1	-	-	TGTGCCAGTATAGACAAATTGGACACTGAAGCTTTCTTT	CASIDKLDTEAFF
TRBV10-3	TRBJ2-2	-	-	TGTGCCATCAAGGTTTTGGAGGGAGGCCCCCCTGGCGGGGAGCTGTTTTTT	CAIKVLEGGPPGGELFF
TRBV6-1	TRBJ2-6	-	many	TGTGCCAGCAGGATACAGGGTGCAGGGGCCAACGTCCTGACTTTC	CASRIQGAGANVLTF
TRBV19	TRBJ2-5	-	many	TGTGCCAGTAGTAAAGGGACCAGAGGAGAGACCCAGTACTTC	CASSKGTRGETQYF
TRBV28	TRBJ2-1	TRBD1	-	TGTGCCAGCAGTTTACCGACAGGGCGAGGTGGCAATGAGCAGTTCTTC	CASSLPTGRGGNEQFF
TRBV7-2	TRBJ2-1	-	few	TGTGCCAGCAGCACTCGGCCTTACGCCTACAATGAGCAGTTCTTC	CASSTRPYAYNEQFF
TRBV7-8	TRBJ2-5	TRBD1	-	TGTGCCAGCAGCTTAGTTTCGACAGGGTCGGCAGCAGAGACCCAGTACTTC	CASSLVSTGSAAETQYF
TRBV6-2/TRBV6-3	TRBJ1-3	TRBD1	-	TGTGCCAGCAAAAACAGGGGTGGCGAGGGAGGAAACACCATATATTTT	CASKNRGGEGGNTIYF
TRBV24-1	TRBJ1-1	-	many	TGTGCCACCTCACCGGGACCGACCATGAACACTGAAGCTTTCTTT	CATSPGPTMNTEAFF
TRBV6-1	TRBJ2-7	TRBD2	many	TGTGCCAGCCTCGAACTAGCGGGGTCCTTTGAGCAGTACTTC	CASLELAGSFEQYF
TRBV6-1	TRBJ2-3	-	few	TGTGCCAGCAGGGTTTTAGATACGCAGTATTTT	CASRVLDTQYF
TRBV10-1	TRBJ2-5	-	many	TGCGCCAGCAGTGAAACCGGGCCGCGGGGGACCCAGTACTTC	CASSETGPRGTQYF
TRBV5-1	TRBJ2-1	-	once	TGCGCCAGCAGCTTGGACCGGCAGGGCGGAAATGAGCAGTGCTTC	CASSLDRQGGNEQCF
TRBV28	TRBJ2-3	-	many	TGTGCCAGCACTGTAAGCGGAAGCACAGATACGCAGTATTTT	CASTVSGSTDTQYF
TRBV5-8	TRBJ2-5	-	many	TGTGCCAGCAGCAGGCAACAGGGTATGGAGACCCAGTACTTC	CASSRQQGMETQYF
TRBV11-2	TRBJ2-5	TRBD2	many	TGTGCCAGCAGCTCTCAAGGACTAGCGGGAGGGATAGCAGAGACCCAGTACTTC	CASSSQGLAGGIAETQYF
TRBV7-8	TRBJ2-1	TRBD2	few	TGTGCCAGCAGCCATTTTCAGACTAGCGGGAGCAATGAGCAGTTCTTC	CASSHFQTSGSNEQFF
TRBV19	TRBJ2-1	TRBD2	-	TGTGCCAGTAGAGCGGGAGGGCCTTCGGGCAATGAGCAGTTCTTC	CASRAGGPSGNEQFF
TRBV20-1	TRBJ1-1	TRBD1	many	TGCAGTGCTAGAGATATGCGGGACAGGGGGGTCACTGAAGCTTTCTTT	CSARDMRDRGVTEAFF
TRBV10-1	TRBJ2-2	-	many	TGCGCCAGCGGGTCAATGAACACCGGGGAGCTGTTTTTT	CASGSMNTGELFF
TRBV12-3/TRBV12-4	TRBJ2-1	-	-	TGTGCCAGCAGTTTAGTTGGCTACTACAATGAGCAGTTCTTC	CASSLVGYYNEQFF
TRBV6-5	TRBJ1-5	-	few	TGTGCCAGCAGTTCGACTACAGGAGGGGGTCAGCCCCAGCATTTT	CASSSTTGGGQPQHF
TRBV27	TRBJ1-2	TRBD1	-	TGTGCCAGCAGTTCCTCCGGGACAGGGTCGTATGGCTACACCTTC	CASSSSGTGSYGYTF
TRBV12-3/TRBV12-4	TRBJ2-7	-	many	TGTGCCAGCAGTAAAGGGACCGATTACGAGCAGTACTTC	CASSKGTDYEQYF
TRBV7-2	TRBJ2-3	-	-	TGTGCCAGCAGCCTGTTGGGCGGAACCAGGGGTACGCAGTATTTT	CASSLLGGTRGTQYF
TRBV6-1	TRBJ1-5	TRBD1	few	TGTGCCAGCCGAACAGGGGGCGCAATCAATCAGCCCCAGCATTTT	CASRTGGAINQPQHF
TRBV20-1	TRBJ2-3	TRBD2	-	TGCAGTGTTCTGAGTAGCGGGGGGGATACGCAGTATTTT	CSVLSSGGDTQYF
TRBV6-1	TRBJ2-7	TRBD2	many	TGTGCCAGCAGTGAAGAGGGACTAGCCTCCTACGAGCAGTACTTC	CASSEEGLASYEQYF
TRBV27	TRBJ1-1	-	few	TGTGCCAGCAGGGGGGAAACTGAAGCTTTCTTT	CASRGETEAFF
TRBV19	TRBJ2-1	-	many	TGTGCCAGTGGGAACGGGGGACGGGTCAATGAGCAGTTCTTC	CASGNGGRVNEQFF
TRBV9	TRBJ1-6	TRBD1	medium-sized	TGTGCCAGCAGCGGAGGACAGGGGGCTAATTCACCCCTCCACTTT	CASSGGQGANSPLHF
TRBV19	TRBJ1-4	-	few	TGTGCCAGTAGTTTCGGAACAAGTGACGTGGAAAAACTGTTTTTT	CASSFGTSDVEKLFF
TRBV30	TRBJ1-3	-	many	TGTGCCTGGAGTTCAGGGAACGACTCTGGAAACACCATATATTTT	CAWSSGNDSGNTIYF
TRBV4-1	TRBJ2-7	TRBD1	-	TGCGCCAGCAGCGTCGCTCCGGGACAGAATTACGAGCAGTACTTC	CASSVAPGQNYEQYF